Reported below is one TCR beta chain. The target antigen is unknown. V lost 1 base to trimming and J lost 4 bases, with 11 bases between them. Germline V gives CDR1 SEHNR, CDR2 FQNEAQ (reference sequence). This CDR3 has 15 amino acids. This sample was taken from a study of CD4 T cells in relation to SARS-CoV-2 and coronaviruses. Study summary: Negative control cultures got HIV-1 Nef peptides or no peptide.

Data came from immunoSEQ multiplex PCR; TCRdb stores just in-frame clones and leaves some out. The sample comprises some 11,000 clones, roughly 80% of which are singletons, and approximately 14% rests with the top ten. Before the COVID-19 pandemic, during about 2011-2019, CD4+ T cells were taken from unexposed donors. After more than eight days of culture, CD4+ T cells were isolated. The chain uses TRBV7-9 and TRBJ1-5, with D maybe TRBD1 (5 bases). This clonotype was obtained from a human donor in good health. Material: CD4+ T cells from PBMCs, cultured in vitro. The CDR3 coding sequence is TGTGCCAGCAGCTTAGGGGGGGGAGGGAATCAGCCCCAGCATTTT. Protein product: CASSLGGGGNQPQHF.